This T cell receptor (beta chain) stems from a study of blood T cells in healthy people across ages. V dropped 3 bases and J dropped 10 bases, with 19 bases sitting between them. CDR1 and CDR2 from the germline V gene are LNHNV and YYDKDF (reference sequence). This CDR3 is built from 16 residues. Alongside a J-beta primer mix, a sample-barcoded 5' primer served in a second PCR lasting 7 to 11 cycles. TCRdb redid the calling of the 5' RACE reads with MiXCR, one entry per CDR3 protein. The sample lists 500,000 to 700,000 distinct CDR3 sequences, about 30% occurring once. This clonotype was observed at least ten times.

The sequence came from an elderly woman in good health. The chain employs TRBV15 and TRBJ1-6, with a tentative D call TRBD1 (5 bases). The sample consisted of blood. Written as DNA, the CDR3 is TGTGCCACCAGCAGCACCCCGGGGGGACTAAGATCACCCCTCCACTTT. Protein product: CATSSTPGGLRSPLHF.